Listed here is a single T cell receptor (beta chain). This sample stems from a study of blood T cell repertoires in COVID-19. This table comes from immunoSEQ multiplex PCR, and its TCRdb copy is limited to in-frame clones, with some not included. Of about 280,000 clones in the sample, 85% were seen once. The CDR3 sequence is 15 residues long. Trimming left V 8 bases short and J 5 bases short, with 21 bases between. The germline CDR1 and CDR2 sequences are LNHDA and SQIVND (reference sequence). V usage is TRBV19 and J usage is TRBJ1-2, with D possibly being TRBD1 (6 bases). This TCR derives from a woman aged 45 to 65 who had recovered from COVID-19. The sample consisted of PBMCs or T cells enriched from blood (not recorded which). The CDR3 DNA reads TGTGCCAGTTTCGGGAATACAGGGAATCGTTATGGCTACACCTTC. Residues: CASFGNTGNRYGYTF.